This passage covers 24 T cell receptor beta chains from one sample sequenced in a study of beta chain features in type 1 diabetes. Overall study findings and caveats: People with Type 1 diabetes carried modestly yet significantly shorter TCRB CDR3s in all four CD4+ subsets.

Expressed TCRB transcripts were sequenced because the entire RNA isolate underwent reverse transcription. The data were produced by immunoSEQ multiplex PCR, yet TCRdb's version contains in-frame clones alone and is incomplete. The sample contains around 97,000 clones, 25% to 35% of which appear only once. The antigens for these receptors are not known. The sample was central memory CD4+ T cells from blood. These receptors all stem from a young woman with type 1 diabetes.

The sample holds a few counts of this clone. The chain is built from TRBV18 and TRBJ1-2, with 7 bases aligning to TRBD1. The CDR3 has 14 amino acids. V lost 4 bases and J lost 3; bases outside the gene matches: 5. In germline, CDR1 is KGHSH, CDR2 LQKENI. CDR3 coding DNA: TGTGCCAGCTCACTTCGGACAGGCGACTATGGCTACACCTTC. Amino acids: CASSLRTGDYGYTF.

The chain employs TRBV28 and TRBJ2-1; 8 bases are a match to TRBD2. From germline, CDR1 is MDHEN and CDR2 SYDVKM. The CDR3 is 15 residues long. Trimming cost V 7 bases and J 2 bases; bases outside gene matches: 7. Here the CDR3 reads CASTQSGGAYNEQFF. CDR3 DNA sequence: TGTGCCAGCACTCAGAGCGGGGGTGCCTACAATGAGCAGTTCTTC. Drawing the rest from reference TRBV28 and TRBJ2-1, the complete variable domain is DVKVTQSSRYLVKRTGEKVFLECVQDMDHENMFWYRQDPGLGLRLIYFSYDVKMKEKGDIPEGYSVSREKKERFSLILESASTNQTSMYLCASTQSGGAYNEQFFGPGTRLTVL.

The chain links TRBV29-1 to TRBJ1-1; D gene uncertain. The V and J ends lost 4 bases and 7 bases respectively, with 13 bases between them. CDR1 and CDR2 from the germline V gene are SQVTM and ANQGSEA. The CDR3 is made up of 12 amino acids. The CDR3 protein is CSVGRERNEAFF. CDR3 nucleotide sequence: TGCAGCGTTGGGAGGGAGAGAAATGAAGCTTTCTTT. The whole variable domain, filled in from reference TRBV29-1 and TRBJ1-1, reads SAVISQKPSRDICQRGTSLTIQCQVDSQVTMMFWYRQQPGQSLTLIATANQGSEATYESGFVIDKFPISRPNLTFSTLTVSNMSPEDSSIYLCSVGRERNEAFFGQGTRLTVV.

This clone was counted a few times. The chain uses TRBV2 and TRBJ2-5; possible D gene TRBD1, 6 bases. Germline CDR1 and CDR2: SNHLY and FYNNEI. This CDR3 contains 13 residues. Trimming pared 8 bases from V and 5 bases from J, leaving 15 bases between. The CDR3, as DNA: TGTGCCAGCCACAGCCGTACAGGGGAGACCCAGTACTTC. It specifies CASHSRTGETQYF.

A few counts support this clone. V usage is TRBV6-5 and J usage is TRBJ2-1; 10 nucleotides align to TRBD2. The V gene's germline CDR1 is MNHEY and CDR2 SVGAGI. The V gene end was trimmed by 4 bases and the J gene end by 4 bases; junction bases not matched to a gene: 4. This CDR3 is 15 amino acids long. This CDR3 is CASSLTSGRYNEQFF. CDR3 in DNA: TGTGCCAGCAGTTTGACTAGCGGGCGATACAATGAGCAGTTCTTC.

This chain links TRBV28 with TRBJ2-7; the D gene is possibly TRBD2 (6 bases). Germline V gene sequence: CDR1 MDHEN, CDR2 SYDVKM. Trimming removed 3 bases from V and 5 bases from J, with 23 bases in between. This CDR3 has 17 amino acids. The CDR3 DNA reads TGTGCCAGCAGTTTCCCCCTTGGGACGGGAGTATTCCACGAGCAGTACTTC. Its translation: CASSFPLGTGVFHEQYF.

This clone was recorded a few times. This chain links TRBV5-1 with TRBJ2-6; D gene unclear. The CDR3 runs 15 residues. Germline CDR1 reads SGHRS; CDR2 reads YFSETQ. V was cut by 5 bases and J by 0 bases, with 9 bases left in between. In DNA form, the CDR3 reads TGCGCCAGCAGTTCCTCAGGCTCTGGGGCCAACGTCCTGACTTTC. Its protein product is CASSSSGSGANVLTF. Variable domain in full (rest from reference TRBV5-1 and TRBJ2-6): KAGVTQTPRYLIKTRGQQVTLSCSPISGHRSVSWYQQTPGQGLQFLFEYFSETQRNKGNFPGRFSGRQFSNSRSEMNVSTLELGDSALYLCASSSSGSGANVLTFGAGSRLTVL.

The chain combines TRBV30 with TRBJ2-3, with TRBD2 matching over 11 bases. The CDR3 has 16 residues. V gave up 2 bases and J gave up 2 bases; unmatched junction bases: 6. The germline gives CDR1 GTSNPN, CDR2 SVGIG (reference sequence). The CDR3 region is CAWSKGLAVHTDTQYF. The CDR3 nucleotides are TGTGCCTGGAGTAAGGGACTAGCGGTTCACACAGATACGCAGTATTTT.

A few counts support this clone. The chain links TRBV5-1 to TRBJ2-3, with D possibly being TRBD2 (5 bases). CDR1 and CDR2 (germline): SGHRS, YFSETQ. V lost 0 bases and J lost 3, with 11 bases in between. This CDR3 contains 15 residues. In nucleotides, the CDR3 is TGCGCCAGCAGCTTGGAAGGGAGCAGGACAGATACGCAGTATTTT. It encodes CASSLEGSRTDTQYF.

The chain recombines TRBV27 with TRBJ1-4; D not certain. Germline V gene data show CDR1 as MNHEY and CDR2 as SMNVEV (reference sequence). V was clipped by 6 bases and J by 6 bases, with 11 bases between them. CDR3 size: 13 residues. The CDR3 bases are TGTGCCAGCAGCCCTAGTAGTTATGAAAAACTGTTTTTT. Translation: CASSPSSYEKLFF.

In this sample, this clone turned up a few times. This rearrangement joins TRBV6-1 to TRBJ1-1; 7 bases map to TRBD1. V trimming: 1 base; J trimming: 5 bases; junction bases outside the gene matches: 7. The CDR3 runs to 15 residues. Germline V gene data show CDR1 as MNHNS and CDR2 as SASEGT. CDR3 sequence reads: CASSEELQGPTEAFF. Here the CDR3 DNA reads TGTGCCAGCAGTGAAGAACTACAGGGGCCAACTGAAGCTTTCTTT.

This sequence joins TRBV10-3 and TRBJ1-2; D uncertain. Germline CDR1 ENHRY, CDR2 SYGVKD. The CDR3 consists of 13 residues. V lost 8 bases and J lost 1, with 11 bases in between. CDR3 in amino acids: CAIGSGLNYGYTF. The CDR3 nucleotides are TGTGCCATCGGGTCAGGTCTTAACTATGGCTACACCTTC.

The V and J genes are TRBV11-2 and TRBJ2-7; 10 bases align to TRBD1. V was clipped by 3 bases and J by 4 bases; unmatched bases: 9. The CDR3 contains 16 residues. Germline V CDR1 and CDR2: SGHAT, FQNNGV. DNA of the CDR3: TGTGCCAGCAGCTTCTCACCGGACAGGGGGTCGTACGAGCAGTACTTC. Protein sequence: CASSFSPDRGSYEQYF. The variable domain in full, completed from reference TRBV11-2 and TRBJ2-7, reads EAGVAQSPRYKIIEKRQSVAFWCNPISGHATLYWYQQILGQGPKLLIQFQNNGVVDDSQLPKDRFSAERLKGVDSTLKIQPAKLEDSAVYLCASSFSPDRGSYEQYFGPGTRLTVT.

V is TRBV28 and J is TRBJ2-7, with TRBD1 matching 8 bases. J gave up 6 bases and V 10 bases, and 8 bases lay outside the gene matches. Germline V CDR1 and CDR2: MDHEN, SYDVKM. The CDR3 consists of 12 residues. The CDR3: CATRTGFSEQYF. In DNA form, the CDR3 reads TGTGCCACCCGGACAGGGTTCTCCGAGCAGTACTTC.

This clone turned up a few times. V and J are TRBV27 and TRBJ2-6; D remains ambiguous. Between the trimmed V and J ends, which lost 6 bases and 0 bases, there was a span of 15 bases. This CDR3 comprises 17 residues. From germline, CDR1 is MNHEY and CDR2 SMNVEV (reference sequence). CDR3 in DNA: TGTGCCAGCAGCTCAACCCGGCGGTCCTCTGGGGCCAACGTCCTGACTTTC. It codes for CASSSTRRSSGANVLTF.

Here the CDR3 reads CASSPGDRGPYF. The CDR3 nucleotides read TGTGCCAGCAGCCCCGGGGACAGGGGGCCGTACTTC. The rearrangement links TRBV28 to TRBJ2-4; 12 bases match TRBD1. This CDR3 is built from 12 residues. The V gene's germline CDR1 is MDHEN and CDR2 SYDVKM. With V trimmed by 6 bases and J by 15 bases, 6 bases remained unmatched.

This clone was observed a handful of times. The chain carries TRBV29-1 and TRBJ1-5, with D perhaps TRBD1 (6 bases). CDR3 length: 12 amino acids. The V gene lost 8 bases and the J gene lost 7 bases, with 15 bases spanning the gap. In germline, CDR1 is SQVTM, CDR2 ANQGSEA. CDR3 nucleotide sequence: TGCAGCACCGGAGAGCAGGGGCAGCCCCAGCATTTT. Its protein is CSTGEQGQPQHF.

The chain uses TRBV11-2 and TRBJ2-3; 11 bases fit TRBD2. V lost 4 bases and J lost 6; bases outside the gene matches: 12. Germline lookup yields CDR1 SGHAT and CDR2 FQNNGV. This CDR3 spans 17 amino acids. In nucleotides, the CDR3 is TGTGCCAGCAGCTCGAACTTAGCGGGAGGGGTCCGGGATACGCAGTATTTT. Its protein product is CASSSNLAGGVRDTQYF.

V gene TRBV6-5 combines with J gene TRBJ2-7; 14 nucleotides agree with TRBD2. The junction had 2 bases not matched to a gene; V was cut back by 5 bases and J by 2 bases. The germline gives CDR1 MNHEY, CDR2 SVGAGI. The CDR3 spans 15 residues. This CDR3 is CASSRLAGGPYEQYV. As DNA, the CDR3 is TGTGCCAGCAGTCGACTAGCGGGAGGGCCCTACGAGCAGTACGTC.

This chain links TRBV27 with TRBJ2-2; D gene unclear. The V gene's germline CDR1 is MNHEY and CDR2 SMNVEV (reference sequence). The CDR3 has 14 amino acids. Trimming cost V 6 bases and J 4 bases, with 12 bases left between them. The CDR3 protein is CASRFRLLTGELFF. DNA for the CDR3: TGTGCCAGCAGGTTCAGGCTACTCACCGGGGAGCTGTTTTTT.

This clone was recorded many times. V gene TRBV2 combines with J gene TRBJ2-1, with D possibly being TRBD2 (6 bases). From germline, CDR1 is SNHLY and CDR2 FYNNEI. The CDR3 covers 14 residues. The germline V and J ends were trimmed by 2 bases and 6 bases, with 11 bases remaining between them. For the CDR3, the DNA is TGTGCCAGCAGTGAACGGCGGGACCCCAATGAGCAGTTCTTC. Translating gives CASSERRDPNEQFF.

This rearrangement joins TRBV5-1 to TRBJ1-1, with unresolved D. The CDR3 runs to 14 residues. Germline CDR1 SGHRS, CDR2 YFSETQ. Trimming removed 0 bases from V and 4 bases from J, with 10 bases in between. CDR3 nucleotides: TGCGCCAGCAGCTTGGGGGAGGTAGGCACTGAAGCTTTCTTT. Its translation is CASSLGEVGTEAFF.

The V and J genes are TRBV5-1 and TRBJ2-4; 8 bases align to TRBD1. The CDR3 consists of 14 residues. Per germline, CDR1 SGHRS and CDR2 YFSETQ. V shed 1 base, J shed 8 bases, and the junction held 5 bases outside the gene matches. In DNA, the CDR3 is TGCGCCAGCAGCTTGAACCAGGGGGCCGACATTCAGTACTTC. Translation: CASSLNQGADIQYF. The complete variable domain, with remaining parts taken from reference TRBV5-1 and TRBJ2-4, reads KAGVTQTPRYLIKTRGQQVTLSCSPISGHRSVSWYQQTPGQGLQFLFEYFSETQRNKGNFPGRFSGRQFSNSRSEMNVSTLELGDSALYLCASSLNQGADIQYFGAGTRLSVL.

The V and J genes are TRBV11-3 and TRBJ1-1; maybe TRBD1 (6 bases). Trimming removed 1 base at V and 1 base at J, with 10 bases between. Germline CDR1 and CDR2: SGHNT and YENEEA. The CDR3 consists of 15 residues. The CDR3 DNA follows: TGTGCCAGCAGCTTAGTAGGGGGACGGAACACTGAAGCTTTCTTT. Translation: CASSLVGGRNTEAFF.